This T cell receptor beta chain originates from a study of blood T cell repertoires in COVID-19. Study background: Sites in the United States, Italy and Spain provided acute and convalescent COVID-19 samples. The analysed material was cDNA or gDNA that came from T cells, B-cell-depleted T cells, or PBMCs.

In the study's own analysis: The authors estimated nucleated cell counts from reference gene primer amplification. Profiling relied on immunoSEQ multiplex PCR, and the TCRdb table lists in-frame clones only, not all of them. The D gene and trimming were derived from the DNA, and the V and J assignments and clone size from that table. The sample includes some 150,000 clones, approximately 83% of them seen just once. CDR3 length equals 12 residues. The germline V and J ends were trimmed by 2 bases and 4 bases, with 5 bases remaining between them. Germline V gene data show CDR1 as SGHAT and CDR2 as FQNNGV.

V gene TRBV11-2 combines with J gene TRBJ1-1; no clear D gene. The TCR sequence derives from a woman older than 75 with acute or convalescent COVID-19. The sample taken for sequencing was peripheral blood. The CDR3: CASSLLFTEAFF. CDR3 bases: TGTGCCAGCAGCTTACTGTTCACTGAAGCTTTCTTT.